The 11 T cell receptor beta chains given below trace back to one sample, sequenced in a study of shared clonotypes between healthy human individuals. Profiled with immunoSEQ multiplex PCR; TCRdb holds only in-frame clones, not every one. This table has hundreds of thousands of clones, about 82% appearing once. Input material: PBMCs. The receptors stem from a middle-aged woman in good health. Some clones in this sample may be carry-over from other donors' samples.

This clone was counted only a few times. The chain employs TRBV5-6 and TRBJ1-5; tentatively, D is TRBD1 (6 bases). V lost 4 bases and J 0 bases, leaving 11 bases between the germline ends. From germline, CDR1 is SGHDT and CDR2 YYEEEE. This CDR3 is built from 15 residues. Here the CDR3 reads CASSTGFYSNQPQHF. In nucleotides, the CDR3 is TGTGCCAGCAGCACAGGGTTCTATAGCAATCAGCCCCAGCATTTT.

The chain carries TRBV19 and TRBJ2-7, with a weak D call TRBD2 (6 bases). The V gene's germline CDR1 is LNHDA and CDR2 SQIVND (reference sequence). Between the trimmed V and J ends, which lost 4 bases and 9 bases, there was a span of 13 bases. CDR3 length: 12 residues. In DNA form, the CDR3 reads TGTGCCAGTAGTACCCCACTAGCTGGGCAGTACTTC. Residues: CASSTPLAGQYF.

J is TRBJ1-1 and V is TRBV19; D is perhaps TRBD1 (5 bases). From germline, CDR1 is LNHDA and CDR2 SQIVND (reference sequence). This CDR3 is 13 amino acids long. V shed 9 bases and J shed 2 bases, with 13 bases lying between them. For the CDR3, the DNA is TGTGCCAGCCTGGTGGGGGAAAACACTGAAGCTTTCTTT. Protein: CASLVGENTEAFF.

This clone was counted a single time. The chain links TRBV19 to TRBJ1-2; D remains unclear. Germline CDR1 LNHDA, CDR2 SQIVND (reference sequence). V lost 3 bases and J lost 8, with 7 bases in between. The length of the CDR3 is 11 residues. The CDR3 region is CASSIASGYTF. CDR3 nucleotides: TGTGCCAGTAGTATCGCTTCCGGCTACACCTTC.

This clone showed up just once. The rearrangement links TRBV27 to TRBJ2-7; D is undetermined. V lost 5 bases and J 2 bases, leaving 16 bases between the germline ends. The CDR3 runs to 15 residues. Germline lookup yields CDR1 MNHEY and CDR2 SMNVEV (reference sequence). The CDR3 region has the DNA TGTGCCAGCAGTCCCGGTATCGACCTCGCCTACGAGCAGTACTTC. It codes for CASSPGIDLAYEQYF.

The genes are TRBV10-3 and TRBJ1-1; D unresolved. Germline V gene lookup returns CDR1 ENHRY and CDR2 SYGVKD. This CDR3 has 13 residues. V lost 2 bases to trimming and J lost 11 bases, with 15 bases between them. The CDR3 sequence is CAISEVREGTAFF. Here the CDR3 DNA reads TGTGCCATCAGTGAGGTCCGGGAGGGAACGGCTTTCTTT.

This clone has just a few counts. V gene TRBV5-6 combines with J gene TRBJ2-7, with 12 nucleotides matching TRBD2. This CDR3 contains 14 residues. The J segment lost 7 bases and the V segment lost 4 bases, leaving 6 bases of the junction unmatched. CDR1 and CDR2 from the germline V gene are SGHDT and YYEEEE. This chain's CDR3 is CASSATSGSGEQYF. CDR3 DNA sequence: TGTGCCAGCAGCGCGACTAGCGGGAGTGGAGAGCAGTACTTC.

About this clone: The sample has other DNA sequences that encode this CDR3 too. V and J are TRBV9 and TRBJ2-2; D unresolved. CDR3 length: 14 residues. CDR1 SGDLS and CDR2 YYNGEE come from the germline V gene. V was shortened by 0 bases and J by 1 base, with 4 bases between the two germline ends. CDR3 nucleotide sequence: TGTGCCAGCAGCGTAGACGGGAACACCGGGGAGCTGTTTTTT. It translates to CASSVDGNTGELFF.

This clone appeared a single time. The chain employs TRBV28 and TRBJ2-7; TRBD1 agrees at 10 bases. V lost 6 bases, J lost 5 bases, and 13 bases stayed unmatched. Germline lookup yields CDR1 MDHEN and CDR2 SYDVKM. CDR3 size: 16 residues. CDR3 bases: TGTGCCAGCAGCACCATGGGGGGGGACAGGGGCCACGAGCAGTACTTC. This gives the protein CASSTMGGDRGHEQYF.

The chain links TRBV2 to TRBJ2-5; TRBD2 matches 15 bases. The CDR3 is 15 amino acids. CDR1 and CDR2 (germline): SNHLY, FYNNEI. V was clipped by 6 bases and J by 4 bases; unmatched bases: 3. The CDR3 nucleotides are TGTGCCAGCAGGACGGGACTAGCGGGAGGAGAGACCCAGTACTTC. This translates into CASRTGLAGGETQYF.

The CDR3 coding sequence is TGTGCCTGGAGTGTAGCTGGAGATACGCAGTATTTT. This sequence encodes CAWSVAGDTQYF. The chain combines TRBV30 with TRBJ2-3; unclear D gene. The CDR3 has 12 residues. V lost 0 bases and J 5 bases, leaving 6 bases between the germline ends. Germline loops: CDR1 GTSNPN, CDR2 SVGIG (reference sequence).